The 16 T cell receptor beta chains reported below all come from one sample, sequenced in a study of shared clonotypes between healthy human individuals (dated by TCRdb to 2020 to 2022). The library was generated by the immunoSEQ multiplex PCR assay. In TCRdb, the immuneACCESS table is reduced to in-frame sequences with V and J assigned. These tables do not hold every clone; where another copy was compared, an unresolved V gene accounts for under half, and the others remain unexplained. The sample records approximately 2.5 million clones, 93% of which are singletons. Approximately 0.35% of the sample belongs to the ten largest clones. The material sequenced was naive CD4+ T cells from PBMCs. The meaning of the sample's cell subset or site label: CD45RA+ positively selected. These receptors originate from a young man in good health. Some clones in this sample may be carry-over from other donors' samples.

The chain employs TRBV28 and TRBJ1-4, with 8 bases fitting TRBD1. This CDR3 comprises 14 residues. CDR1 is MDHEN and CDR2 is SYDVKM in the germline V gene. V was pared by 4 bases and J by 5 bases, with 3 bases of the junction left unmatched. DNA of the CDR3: TGTGCCAGCAGTTCAAGGACAGGGAATGAAAAACTGTTTTTT. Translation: CASSSRTGNEKLFF.

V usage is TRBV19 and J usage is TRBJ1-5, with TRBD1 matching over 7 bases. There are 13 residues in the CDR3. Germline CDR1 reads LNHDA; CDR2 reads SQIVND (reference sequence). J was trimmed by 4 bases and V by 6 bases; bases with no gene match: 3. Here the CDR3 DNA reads TGTGCCAGTAGGGACAGGCAAAATCAGCCCCAGCATTTT. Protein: CASRDRQNQPQHF.

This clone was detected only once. The CDR3 sequence is CAWSVGTGQGMRAKNIQYF. The CDR3 bases are TGTGCCTGGAGTGTGGGTACTGGGCAGGGGATGAGGGCCAAAAACATTCAGTACTTC. The V gene is TRBV30, the J gene TRBJ2-4; tentatively, D is TRBD1 (6 bases). With 0 bases removed from V and 1 base from J, the gap between germline ends came to 22 bases. The CDR3 totals 19 residues. CDR1 GTSNPN and CDR2 SVGIG come from the germline V gene (reference sequence).

This chain's CDR3 is CSVENRTNEQFF. The CDR3 DNA is TGCAGCGTTGAGAATCGGACCAATGAGCAGTTCTTC. The V call is TRBV29-1, the J call TRBJ2-1, with D uncertain. The CDR3 has 12 amino acids. V lost 3 bases and J lost 6, with 9 bases in between. Germline values: CDR1 SQVTM, CDR2 ANQGSEA.

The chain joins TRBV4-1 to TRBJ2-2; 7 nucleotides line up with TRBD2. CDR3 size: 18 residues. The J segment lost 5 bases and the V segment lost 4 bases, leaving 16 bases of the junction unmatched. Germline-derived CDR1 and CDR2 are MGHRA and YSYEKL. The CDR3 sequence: CASSLLLRGRAVTGELFF. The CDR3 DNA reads TGCGCCAGCAGCCTCCTTCTCCGGGGGAGGGCCGTTACCGGGGAGCTGTTTTTT.

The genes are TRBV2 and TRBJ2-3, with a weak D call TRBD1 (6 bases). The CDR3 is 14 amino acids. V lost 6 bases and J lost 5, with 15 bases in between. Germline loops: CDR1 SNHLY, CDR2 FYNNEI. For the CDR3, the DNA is TGTGCCAGCAGCAATCCAGGGGCGGGAGATACGCAGTATTTT. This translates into CASSNPGAGDTQYF.

CDR3 region: CASSGLGTGELFF. Here the CDR3 DNA reads TGCGCCAGCAGCGGGCTCGGTACCGGGGAGCTGTTTTTT. The chain joins TRBV4-1 to TRBJ2-2; no clear D gene. The CDR3 covers 13 residues. Per the germline V gene, CDR1 is MGHRA and CDR2 is YSYEKL. The ends were cut back, 5 bases at V and 5 bases at J, with 9 bases in the middle.

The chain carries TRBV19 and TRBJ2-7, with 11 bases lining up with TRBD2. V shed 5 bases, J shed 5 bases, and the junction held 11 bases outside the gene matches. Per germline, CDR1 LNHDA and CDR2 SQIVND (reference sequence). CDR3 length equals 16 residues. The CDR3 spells CASSSITSGSTHEQYF. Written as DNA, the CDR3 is TGTGCCAGTAGTTCTATCACTAGCGGGAGTACCCACGAGCAGTACTTC.

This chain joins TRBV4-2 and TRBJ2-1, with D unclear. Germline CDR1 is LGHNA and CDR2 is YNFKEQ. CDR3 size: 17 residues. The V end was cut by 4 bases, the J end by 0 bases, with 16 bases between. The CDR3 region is CASSPLPGPSSYNEQFF. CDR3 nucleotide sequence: TGTGCCAGCAGCCCTTTACCGGGCCCAAGCTCCTACAATGAGCAGTTCTTC.

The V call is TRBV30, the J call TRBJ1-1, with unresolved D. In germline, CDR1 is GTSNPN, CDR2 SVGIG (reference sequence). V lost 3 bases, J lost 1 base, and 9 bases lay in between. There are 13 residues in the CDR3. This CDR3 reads CAWSLERNTEAFF. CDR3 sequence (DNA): TGTGCCTGGAGCCTAGAACGGAACACTGAAGCTTTCTTT.

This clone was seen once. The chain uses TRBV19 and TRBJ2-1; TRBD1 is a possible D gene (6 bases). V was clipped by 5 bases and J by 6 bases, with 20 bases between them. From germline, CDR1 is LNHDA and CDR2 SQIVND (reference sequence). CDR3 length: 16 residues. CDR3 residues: CASSGFTGLRGNEQFF. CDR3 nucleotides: TGTGCCAGTAGTGGGTTCACAGGGCTCAGGGGCAATGAGCAGTTCTTC.

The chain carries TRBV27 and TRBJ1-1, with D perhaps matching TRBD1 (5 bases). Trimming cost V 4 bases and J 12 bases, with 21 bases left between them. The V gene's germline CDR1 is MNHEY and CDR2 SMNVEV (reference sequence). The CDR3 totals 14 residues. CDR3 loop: CASSSPGLRAGTFF. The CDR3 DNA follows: TGTGCCAGCAGTTCGCCGGGACTGAGGGCGGGTACTTTCTTT.

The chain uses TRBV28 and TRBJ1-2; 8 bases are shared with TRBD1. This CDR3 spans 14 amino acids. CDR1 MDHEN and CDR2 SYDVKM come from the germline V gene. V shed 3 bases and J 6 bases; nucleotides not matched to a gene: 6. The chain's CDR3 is CASSLVQGANGYTF. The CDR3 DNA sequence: TGTGCCAGCAGTTTGGTTCAGGGGGCGAATGGCTACACCTTC.

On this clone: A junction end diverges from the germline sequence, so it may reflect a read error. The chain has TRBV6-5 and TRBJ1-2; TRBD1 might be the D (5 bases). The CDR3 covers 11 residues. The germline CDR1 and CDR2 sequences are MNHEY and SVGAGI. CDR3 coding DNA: TGTGCCAGCAGTACTCCGGGACCCTTAGACTTC. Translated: CASSTPGPLDF.

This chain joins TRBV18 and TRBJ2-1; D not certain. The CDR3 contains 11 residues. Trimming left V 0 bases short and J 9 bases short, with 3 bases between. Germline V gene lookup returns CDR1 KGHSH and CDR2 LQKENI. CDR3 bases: TGTGCCAGCTCACCACCAGGTGAGCAGTTCTTC. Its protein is CASSPPGEQFF. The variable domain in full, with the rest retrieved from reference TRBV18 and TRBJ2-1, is NAGVMQNPRHLVRRRGQEARLRCSPMKGHSHVYWYRQLPEEGLKFMVYLQKENIIDESGMPKERFSAEFPKEGPSILRIQQVVRGDSAAYFCASSPPGEQFFGPGTRLTVL.

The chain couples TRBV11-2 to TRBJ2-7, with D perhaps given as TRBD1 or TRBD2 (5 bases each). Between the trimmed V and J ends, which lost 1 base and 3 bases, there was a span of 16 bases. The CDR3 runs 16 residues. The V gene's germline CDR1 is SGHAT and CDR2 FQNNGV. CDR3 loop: CASSLVRGRVFYEQYF. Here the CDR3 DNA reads TGTGCCAGCAGCTTAGTCCGGGGCAGGGTGTTCTACGAGCAGTACTTC.